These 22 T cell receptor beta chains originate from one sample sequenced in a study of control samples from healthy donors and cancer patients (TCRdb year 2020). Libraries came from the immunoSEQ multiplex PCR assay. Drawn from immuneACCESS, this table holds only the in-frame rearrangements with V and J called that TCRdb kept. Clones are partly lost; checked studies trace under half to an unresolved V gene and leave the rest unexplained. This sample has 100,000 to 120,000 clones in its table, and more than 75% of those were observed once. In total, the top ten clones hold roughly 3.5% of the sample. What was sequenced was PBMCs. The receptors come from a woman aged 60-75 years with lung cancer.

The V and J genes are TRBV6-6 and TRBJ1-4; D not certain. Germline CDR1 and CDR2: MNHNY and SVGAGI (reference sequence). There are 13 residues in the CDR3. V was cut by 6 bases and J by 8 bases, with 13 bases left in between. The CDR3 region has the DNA TGTGCCAGCAGCTCCCCCTCCGGGGAAAAACTGTTTTTT. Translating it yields CASSSPSGEKLFF.

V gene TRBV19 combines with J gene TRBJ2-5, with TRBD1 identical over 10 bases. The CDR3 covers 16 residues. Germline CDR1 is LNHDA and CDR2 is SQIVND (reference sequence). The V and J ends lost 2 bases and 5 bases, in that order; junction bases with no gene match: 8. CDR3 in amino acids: CASSIPPTGGAETQYF. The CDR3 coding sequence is TGTGCCAGTAGTATACCGCCGACAGGGGGCGCGGAGACCCAGTACTTC. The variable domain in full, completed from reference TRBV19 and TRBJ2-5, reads DGGITQSPKYLFRKEGQNVTLSCEQNLNHDAMYWYRQDPGQGLRLIYYSQIVNDFQKGDIAEGYSVSREKKESFPLTVTSAQKNPTAFYLCASSIPPTGGAETQYFGPGTRLLVL.

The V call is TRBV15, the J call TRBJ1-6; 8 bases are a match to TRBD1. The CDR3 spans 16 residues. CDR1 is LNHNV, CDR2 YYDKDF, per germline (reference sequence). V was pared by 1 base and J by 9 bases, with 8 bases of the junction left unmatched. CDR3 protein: CATSRGGGQVGSPLHF. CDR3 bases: TGTGCCACCAGCAGAGGCGGGGGACAGGTTGGTTCACCCCTCCACTTT.

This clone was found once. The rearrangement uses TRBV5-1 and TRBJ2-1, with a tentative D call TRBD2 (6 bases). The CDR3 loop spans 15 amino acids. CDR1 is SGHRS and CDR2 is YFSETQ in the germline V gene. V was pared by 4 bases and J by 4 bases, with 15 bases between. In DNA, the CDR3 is TGCGCCAGCAGCCTCACTGCTAGCGAATACAATGAGCAGTTCTTC. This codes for CASSLTASEYNEQFF. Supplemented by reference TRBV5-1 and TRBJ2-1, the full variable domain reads KAGVTQTPRYLIKTRGQQVTLSCSPISGHRSVSWYQQTPGQGLQFLFEYFSETQRNKGNFPGRFSGRQFSNSRSEMNVSTLELGDSALYLCASSLTASEYNEQFFGPGTRLTVL.

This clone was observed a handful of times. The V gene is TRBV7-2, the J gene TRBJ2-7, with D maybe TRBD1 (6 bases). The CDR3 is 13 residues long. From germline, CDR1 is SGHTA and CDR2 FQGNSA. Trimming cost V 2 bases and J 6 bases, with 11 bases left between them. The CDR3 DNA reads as TGTGCCAGCAGCTTACCAGGGGCCATCGAGCAGTACTTC. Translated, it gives CASSLPGAIEQYF.

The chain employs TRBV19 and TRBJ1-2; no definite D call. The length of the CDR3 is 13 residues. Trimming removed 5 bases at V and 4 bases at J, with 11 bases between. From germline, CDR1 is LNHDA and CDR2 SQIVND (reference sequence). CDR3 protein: CASSPRQSYGYTF. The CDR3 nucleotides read TGTGCCAGTAGTCCCCGGCAGAGCTATGGCTACACCTTC.

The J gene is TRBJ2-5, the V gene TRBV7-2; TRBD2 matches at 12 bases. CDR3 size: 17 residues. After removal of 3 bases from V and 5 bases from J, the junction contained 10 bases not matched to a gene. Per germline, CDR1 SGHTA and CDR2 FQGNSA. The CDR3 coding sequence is TGTGCCAGCAGCTTCGCTAGCGGGGGGGCCCGGTGGGAGACCCAGTACTTC. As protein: CASSFASGGARWETQYF.

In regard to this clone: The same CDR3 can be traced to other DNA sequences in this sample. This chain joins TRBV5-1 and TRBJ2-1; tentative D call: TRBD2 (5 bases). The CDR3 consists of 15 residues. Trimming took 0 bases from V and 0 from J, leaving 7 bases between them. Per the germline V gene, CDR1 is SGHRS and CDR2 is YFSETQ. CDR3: CASSLGGSSYNEQFF. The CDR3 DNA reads TGCGCCAGCAGCTTGGGAGGGAGCTCCTACAATGAGCAGTTCTTC.

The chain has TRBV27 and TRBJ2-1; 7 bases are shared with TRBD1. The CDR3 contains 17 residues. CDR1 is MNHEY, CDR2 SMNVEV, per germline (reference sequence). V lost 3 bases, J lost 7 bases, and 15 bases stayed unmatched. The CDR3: CASSFPDYRTGGNEQFF. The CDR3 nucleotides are TGTGCCAGCAGTTTTCCAGACTACCGGACAGGTGGGAATGAGCAGTTCTTC.

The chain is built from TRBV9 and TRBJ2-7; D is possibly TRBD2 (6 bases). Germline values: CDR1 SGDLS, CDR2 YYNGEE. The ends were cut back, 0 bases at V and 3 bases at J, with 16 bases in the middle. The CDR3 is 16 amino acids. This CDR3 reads CASSVEGRSPIYEQYF. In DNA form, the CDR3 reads TGTGCCAGCAGCGTAGAGGGGAGGAGCCCCATCTACGAGCAGTACTTC. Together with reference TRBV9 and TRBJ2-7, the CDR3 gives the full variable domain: DSGVTQTPKHLITATGQRVTLRCSPRSGDLSVYWYQQSLDQGLQFLIQYYNGEERAKGNILERFSAQQFPDLHSELNLSSLELGDSALYFCASSVEGRSPIYEQYFGPGTRLTVT.

The CDR3 spells CASSYGLAGEPELFF. The CDR3 DNA reads TGTGCCAGCAGTTACGGGCTAGCGGGAGAACCGGAGCTGTTTTTT. The chain recombines TRBV6-5 with TRBJ2-2, with 10 bases aligning to TRBD2. After removal of 2 bases from V and 10 bases from J, the junction contained 7 bases not matched to a gene. The CDR3 totals 15 residues. Germline CDR1 MNHEY, CDR2 SVGAGI.

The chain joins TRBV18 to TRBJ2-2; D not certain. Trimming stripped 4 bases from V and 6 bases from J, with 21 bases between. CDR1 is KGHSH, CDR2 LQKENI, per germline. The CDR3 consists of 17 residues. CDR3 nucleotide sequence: TGTGCCAGCTCACTACTGAGAGGAAATCCCGCCGCCGGGGAGCTGTTTTTT. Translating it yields CASSLLRGNPAAGELFF.

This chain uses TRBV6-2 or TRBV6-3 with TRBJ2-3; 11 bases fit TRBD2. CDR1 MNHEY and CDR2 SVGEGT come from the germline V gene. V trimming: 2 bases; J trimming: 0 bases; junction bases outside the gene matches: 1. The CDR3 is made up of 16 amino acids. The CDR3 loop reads CASSYGTSGSTDTQYF. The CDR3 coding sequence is TGTGCCAGCAGTTACGGGACTAGCGGTAGCACAGATACGCAGTATTTT.

The CDR3 here is CAWGTGRGTGELFF. The CDR3 region has the DNA TGTGCCTGGGGGACAGGGCGGGGTACCGGGGAGCTGTTTTTT. The chain joins TRBV30 to TRBJ2-2; 9 bases are a match to TRBD1. V shed 5 bases, J shed 5 bases, and the junction held 6 bases outside the gene matches. Germline V lookup: CDR1 GTSNPN, CDR2 SVGIG (reference sequence). The CDR3 spans 14 residues.

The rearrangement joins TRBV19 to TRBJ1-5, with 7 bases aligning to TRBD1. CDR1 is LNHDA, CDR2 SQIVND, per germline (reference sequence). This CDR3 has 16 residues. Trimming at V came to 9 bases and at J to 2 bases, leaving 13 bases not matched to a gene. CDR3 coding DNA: TGTGCCAGCCGAGGAACTACAGGGGTACGCAATCAGCCCCAGCATTTT. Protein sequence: CASRGTTGVRNQPQHF. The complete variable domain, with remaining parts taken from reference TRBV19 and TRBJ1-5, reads DGGITQSPKYLFRKEGQNVTLSCEQNLNHDAMYWYRQDPGQGLRLIYYSQIVNDFQKGDIAEGYSVSREKKESFPLTVTSAQKNPTAFYLCASRGTTGVRNQPQHFGDGTRLSIL.

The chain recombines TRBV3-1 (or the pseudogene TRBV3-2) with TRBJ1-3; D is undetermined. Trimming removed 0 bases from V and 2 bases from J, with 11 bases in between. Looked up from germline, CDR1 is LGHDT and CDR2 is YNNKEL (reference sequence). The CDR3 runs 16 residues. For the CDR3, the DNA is TGTGCCAGCAGCCAAGATGGCGAACTGGCTGGAAACACCATATATTTT. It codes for CASSQDGELAGNTIYF.

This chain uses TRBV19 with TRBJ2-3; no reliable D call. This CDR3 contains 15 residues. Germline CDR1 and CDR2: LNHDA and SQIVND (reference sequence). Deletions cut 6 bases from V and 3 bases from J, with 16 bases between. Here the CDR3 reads CASSRIVDGTDTQYF. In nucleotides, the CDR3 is TGTGCCAGTAGCCGAATAGTGGACGGTACAGATACGCAGTATTTT.

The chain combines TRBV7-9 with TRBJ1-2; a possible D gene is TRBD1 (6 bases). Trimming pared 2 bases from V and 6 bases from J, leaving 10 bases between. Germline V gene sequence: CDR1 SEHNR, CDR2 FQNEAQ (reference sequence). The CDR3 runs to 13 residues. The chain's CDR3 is CASSLSGGDGYTF. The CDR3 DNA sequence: TGTGCCAGCAGCTTAAGCGGGGGCGATGGCTACACCTTC.

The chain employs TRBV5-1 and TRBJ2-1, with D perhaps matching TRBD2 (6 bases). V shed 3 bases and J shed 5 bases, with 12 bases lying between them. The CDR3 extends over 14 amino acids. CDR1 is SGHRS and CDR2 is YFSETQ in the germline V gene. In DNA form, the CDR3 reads TGCGCCAGCAGCTCGGGAGTCTCGGACAATGAGCAGTTCTTC. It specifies CASSSGVSDNEQFF.

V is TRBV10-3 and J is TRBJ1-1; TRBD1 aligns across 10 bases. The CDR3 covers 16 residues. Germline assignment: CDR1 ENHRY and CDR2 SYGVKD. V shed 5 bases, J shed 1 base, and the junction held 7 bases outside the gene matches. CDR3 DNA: TGTGCCATCAGTTCCGGGACAGGGGTCGGGAACACTGAAGCTTTCTTT. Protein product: CAISSGTGVGNTEAFF.

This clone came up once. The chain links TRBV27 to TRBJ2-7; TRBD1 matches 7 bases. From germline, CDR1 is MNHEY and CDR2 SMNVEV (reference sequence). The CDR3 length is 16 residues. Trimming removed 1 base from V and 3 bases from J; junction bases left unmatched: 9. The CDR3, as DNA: TGTGCCAGCAGTTTATTGGGGGTGACAGGGAACTACGAGCAGTACTTC. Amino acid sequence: CASSLLGVTGNYEQYF.

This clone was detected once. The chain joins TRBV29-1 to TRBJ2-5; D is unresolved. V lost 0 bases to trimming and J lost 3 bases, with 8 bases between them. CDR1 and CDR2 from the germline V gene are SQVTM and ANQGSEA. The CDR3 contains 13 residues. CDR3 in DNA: TGCAGCGTTGAAGAAGCCCAGAAAGAGACCCAGTACTTC. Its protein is CSVEEAQKETQYF.